This entry is about one T cell receptor (beta chain). Ten or more counts support this clonotype. What antigen it recognizes has not been identified. No base-level quality is on record; no much larger clone is a single base apart. The TCR beta CDR3 regions were amplified from RNA transcripts. The TCR CDR3 was subjected to a first round of RT-PCR using the HTBI primer set and the Qiagen OneStep RT-PCR kit. Libraries were constructed in a second round of multiplex PCR, after which size selection and purification were performed. Sequencing of the libraries was done on an Illumina HiSeq2000 using paired-end 100 bp reads. The study's processing was this. Raw data were processed with SOAPnuke, discarding reads with adapters, uncalled bases, mean Phred below 15, or no exact constant-primer or identifier match. COPE v1.2.5 was used to merge the high-quality paired reads, and each unique nucleotide sequence was defined as a clonotype. Clonotypes were aligned to IMGT TRBV, TRBD and TRBJ reference segments using MiTCR v1.1. The analysis included only V-J combinations with a frequency above 0.0001, which together covered roughly 99% of the repertoires. The TCS score was defined as F50 (clonal expansion) divided by E x V (chaos), with BLOSUM62-based TCRdist calculated between CDR3 peptides within each V-J. Welch's t-statistics and random forest reduced around 510 V-J features to roughly 13, which were used in a naive Bayes classifier (R e1071). Starting from the raw public reads, TCRdb applied fastp trimming at Q25, assembled clones with MiXCR and retained in-frame beta chains. Rows matching on CDR3 protein sequence are summarized as one entry with the most common DNA and genes. The V and J calls follow TCRdb's processing rather than the paper's. Counted in this sample were around 600,000 distinct CDR3 sequences; about 14% of them appeared once. The ten most abundant clones make up approximately 12% of the sample.

In the ophthalmopathy patients, disease was moderately to severely active, with a Clinical Activity Score of 3 or more, a NOSPECS grade of 4 or more, and a duration of less than 3 months. Exclusion was applied to patients with uncontrolled infections, other autoimmune diseases, pregnancy or lactation. Diagnoses were based on clinical symptoms, serum thyroxine and TRAb, thyroid ultrasound and orbital computed tomography. PBMCs were isolated from about 9 ml of fresh peripheral blood by Ficoll-Paque density gradient centrifugation. Total RNA was extracted using Trizol reagent, and RNA quality was assessed on an Agilent 2100 Bioanalyzer. The data derive from a study of T cells in Graves' hyperthyroidism and ophthalmopathy (dated by TCRdb to between 2018 and 2021). Regarding the study in general: Peripheral blood was sampled at the time of initial diagnosis, prior to any treatment. To identify TCR V-J signatures that set the groups apart, the researchers used a discovery cohort of about a hundred patients, made up of 40 to 45 with Graves' ophthalmopathy and 57 with stable Graves' hyperthyroidism. The paper reports TCR Vbeta CDR3 sequencing of over 130 peripheral blood samples: 40 or so ophthalmopathy, fewer than 85 hyperthyroidism and 17 progressor patients. The roughly 100 discovery patients were randomly split 7:3 into training and test sets. The study also compared thyroid tissue and blood T-cell repertoires from 6 or 7 Graves' hyperthyroidism patients. An independent validation cohort of 18 to 20 hyperthyroidism patients and some 15 patients who later progressed to ophthalmopathy tested prospective prediction of ophthalmopathy. Once sampling was done, hyperthyroidism patients were given methimazole at a starting dose of 30 mg daily, whereas ophthalmopathy patients were given high-dose intravenous methylprednisolone.

Sequences SEHNR (CDR1) and FQNEAQ (CDR2) are obtained from the germline V gene (reference sequence). CDR3 length: 16 amino acids, cysteine to phenylalanine. This entry keeps only the CDR3 DNA: 48 bases, framed from base 1. The germline V end is reduced by 4 bases and the J end by 9 bases; junction bases left unmatched: 12. Overall results and qualifications from the work: A model built on a 13 V-J signature distinguished ophthalmopathy from stable hyperthyroidism, reaching about 88% sensitivity and 81.08% specificity in cross-validation and 80%/75% in testing. Most expanded thyroid clonotypes (frequency above 0.001) were also detected in blood, suggesting blood repertoires may reflect thyroid immune responses. No statistical method was used to fix the sample size in advance, and group allocation was not hidden from the investigators. During validation, the model predicted progression to ophthalmopathy a median of roughly six months ahead of onset, with more than 55% sensitivity and around 73% specificity.

The sample was blood. The rearranged segments are TRBV7-9 and TRBJ1-6; 7 junctional bases match TRBD1. The origin of this receptor is a woman in her fifties or sixties with Graves' ophthalmopathy. The CDR3 region has the sequence CASSSGRPRGSSPLHF. The nucleotide sequence is TGTGCCAGCAGCTCGGGGCGCCCCAGGGGGAGTTCACCCCTCCACTTT.